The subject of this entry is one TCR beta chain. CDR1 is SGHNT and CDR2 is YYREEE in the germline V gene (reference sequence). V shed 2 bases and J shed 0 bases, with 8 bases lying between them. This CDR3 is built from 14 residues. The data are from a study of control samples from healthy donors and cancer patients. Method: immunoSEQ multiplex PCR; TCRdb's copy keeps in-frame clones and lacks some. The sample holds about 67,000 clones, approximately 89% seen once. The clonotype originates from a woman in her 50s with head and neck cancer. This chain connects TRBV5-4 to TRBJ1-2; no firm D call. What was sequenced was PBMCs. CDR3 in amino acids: CASSFTQANYGYTF. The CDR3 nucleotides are TGTGCCAGCAGCTTTACACAAGCTAACTATGGCTACACCTTC.